Listed here are 25 T cell receptor beta chains from one sample, sequenced in a study of blood T cell repertoires in COVID-19. Generated by immunoSEQ multiplex PCR, the TCRdb table keeps only in-frame clones and is missing some. The data contain a few hundred thousand clones, around 79% of them seen just once; the ten biggest clones take up 2.5% to 4%. Sequencing was performed on peripheral blood. The receptors come from an elderly woman with acute or convalescent COVID-19.

The count of this clone is one. This sequence joins TRBV4-3 and TRBJ2-7, with 10 bases identical to TRBD2. Trimming at V came to 1 base and at J to 3 bases, leaving 3 bases not matched to a gene. The CDR3 is 15 residues long. In germline, CDR1 is LGHNA, CDR2 YSLEER. The CDR3 DNA is TGCGCCAGCAGCCAAGGCTTAGCGGGGGGCTACGAGCAGTACTTC. Translated, it gives CASSQGLAGGYEQYF.

J is TRBJ1-2 and V is TRBV9; TRBD1 is a possible D gene (6 bases). The germline V gene has CDR1 SGDLS and CDR2 YYNGEE. V shed 0 bases and J shed 4 bases, with 10 bases lying between them. The CDR3 is 14 amino acids. In nucleotides, the CDR3 is TGTGCCAGCAGCGTAGGACAGGCTGCCTATGGCTACACCTTC. Amino acid sequence: CASSVGQAAYGYTF.

This chain joins TRBV4-1 and TRBJ2-2; TRBD2 agrees at 7 bases. The CDR3 contains 16 residues. CDR1 is MGHRA, CDR2 YSYEKL, per germline. V lost 2 bases, J lost 3 bases, and 6 bases stayed unmatched. CDR3 protein: CASSQRGGSYTGELFF. The CDR3 DNA reads as TGCGCCAGCAGCCAAAGGGGAGGGAGTTACACCGGGGAGCTGTTTTTT.

This chain's CDR3 is CATHETGNSNQPQHF. In DNA, the CDR3 is TGTGCCACCCATGAAACAGGGAATAGCAATCAGCCCCAGCATTTT. The chain carries TRBV10-3 and TRBJ1-5; a weak D match, TRBD1 (6 bases). The germline V gene encodes CDR1 ENHRY and CDR2 SYGVKD. V lost 10 bases and J 0 bases, leaving 16 bases between the germline ends. The CDR3 is 15 amino acids.

The chain uses TRBV5-4 and TRBJ2-1; perhaps TRBD1 as D (6 bases). The germline V and J ends were trimmed by 4 bases and 4 bases, with 15 bases remaining between them. Germline CDR1 reads SGHNT; CDR2 reads YYREEE (reference sequence). The length of the CDR3 is 15 residues. DNA of the CDR3: TGTGCCAGCAGCCCCCGACAGGAGTCTTACAATGAGCAGTTCTTC. Encoded protein: CASSPRQESYNEQFF.

This clone was counted a few times. The chain joins TRBV27 to TRBJ1-6; 7 nucleotides match TRBD1. The germline gives CDR1 MNHEY, CDR2 SMNVEV (reference sequence). This CDR3 is 15 amino acids long. V trimming: 7 bases; J trimming: 4 bases; junction bases outside the gene matches: 7. CDR3 bases: TGTGCCAGCAAACCCGGGGGACAGTATAATTCACCCCTCCACTTT. Translation: CASKPGGQYNSPLHF.

The table lists this clone with a count of one. The rearrangement uses TRBV6-5 and TRBJ2-7, with 7 bases lining up with TRBD1. In germline, CDR1 is MNHEY, CDR2 SVGAGI. With V trimmed by 10 bases and J by 4 bases, 10 bases remained unmatched. The CDR3 is 13 residues long. CDR3 DNA sequence: TGTGCCACATCTACAGGGGCCGTATACGAGCAGTACTTC. Translating gives CATSTGAVYEQYF.

The V and J genes are TRBV19 and TRBJ2-5; 8 nucleotides match TRBD2. The CDR3 consists of 16 residues. Germline V CDR1 and CDR2: LNHDA, SQIVND (reference sequence). V lost 8 bases, J lost 5 bases, and 16 bases stayed unmatched. CDR3 nucleotide sequence: TGTGCCAGTTGTGCCCGGGGGGGCGTAACGGGTGAGACCCAGTACTTC. Its translation: CASCARGGVTGETQYF.

The chain uses TRBV5-8 and TRBJ2-5; a possible D gene is TRBD1 (5 bases). CDR1 and CDR2 from the germline V gene are SGHTS and YDEGEE. Trimming took off 2 bases at V and 5 bases at J, with 16 bases between the two ends. CDR3 length: 15 amino acids. CDR3 in DNA: TGTGCCAGCAGCTTTCCGGTCAGGGTAACGGAGACCCAGTACTTC. Translation: CASSFPVRVTETQYF.

The chain recombines TRBV9 with TRBJ2-1, with a tentative D call TRBD2 (6 bases). Looked up from germline, CDR1 is SGDLS and CDR2 is YYNGEE. Between the trimmed V and J ends, which lost 0 bases and 5 bases, there was a span of 15 bases. The CDR3 is 16 amino acids. The CDR3 bases are TGTGCCAGCAGCGTAGTGGGTGGGAGGACTAACAATGAGCAGTTCTTC. Translated, it gives CASSVVGGRTNNEQFF.

J is TRBJ2-1 and V is TRBV19; no firm D call. Germline V gives CDR1 LNHDA, CDR2 SQIVND (reference sequence). The length of the CDR3 is 14 residues. Trimming cost V 1 base and J 4 bases, with 8 bases left between them. The CDR3 sequence: CASSIGPGYNEQFF. CDR3 in DNA: TGTGCCAGTAGTATAGGGCCCGGGTACAATGAGCAGTTCTTC.

This clone was detected a few times. This chain joins TRBV19 and TRBJ1-2; D not certain. Trimming left V 3 bases short and J 0 bases short, with 11 bases between. Germline V gene data show CDR1 as LNHDA and CDR2 as SQIVND (reference sequence). The CDR3 contains 15 residues. The CDR3 loop is CASSMASLANYGYTF. CDR3 nucleotides: TGTGCCAGTAGTATGGCCAGCCTAGCTAACTATGGCTACACCTTC. The variable domain in full, completed from reference TRBV19 and TRBJ1-2, reads DGGITQSPKYLFRKEGQNVTLSCEQNLNHDAMYWYRQDPGQGLRLIYYSQIVNDFQKGDIAEGYSVSREKKESFPLTVTSAQKNPTAFYLCASSMASLANYGYTFGSGTRLTVV.

The sample holds a few counts of this clone. The chain links TRBV18 to TRBJ1-1; no firm D call. CDR3 size: 12 residues. V lost 5 bases and J lost 1, with 5 bases in between. CDR1 and CDR2 (germline): KGHSH, LQKENI. The CDR3 region has the DNA TGTGCCAGCTCAACAAGGAACACTGAAGCTTTCTTT. It encodes CASSTRNTEAFF.

Many counts were recorded for this clone. J is TRBJ2-7 and V is TRBV28, with D possibly TRBD2 on 5 matching bases. Between the trimmed V and J ends, which lost 4 bases and 2 bases, there was a span of 15 bases. This CDR3 is 15 amino acids long. Germline V gene sequence: CDR1 MDHEN, CDR2 SYDVKM. The CDR3 DNA follows: TGTGCCAGCAGTTGGCAGGCACTCGGGACCTACGAGCAGTACTTC. Protein product: CASSWQALGTYEQYF.

This clone appeared a few times. V usage is TRBV6-5 and J usage is TRBJ1-6, with 7 bases matching TRBD1. Per germline, CDR1 MNHEY and CDR2 SVGAGI. J gave up 7 bases and V 2 bases, and 5 bases lay outside the gene matches. This CDR3 region has 15 residues. The CDR3 spells CASSYGQGGNSPLHF. The CDR3 DNA is TGTGCCAGCAGTTACGGGCAGGGGGGAAATTCACCCCTCCACTTT.

The chain employs TRBV5-4 and TRBJ1-2, with D tentatively TRBD1 (5 bases). V was shortened by 3 bases and J by 14 bases, with 20 bases between the two germline ends. This CDR3 is built from 13 residues. Per the germline V gene, CDR1 is SGHNT and CDR2 is YYREEE (reference sequence). This chain's CDR3 is CASSSGGAPTSTF. In DNA form, the CDR3 reads TGTGCCAGCAGCTCCGGCGGGGCTCCTACAAGTACCTTC.

The chain has TRBV29-1 and TRBJ2-1; TRBD1 matches at 7 bases. Germline trimming cut 8 bases from V and 4 bases from J; bases unmatched to any gene: 8. The CDR3 contains 13 residues. The germline gives CDR1 SQVTM, CDR2 ANQGSEA. CDR3 DNA: TGCAGCACAAGGGGGCGGATGTACAATGAGCAGTTCTTC. Its translation is CSTRGRMYNEQFF.

This clone was seen once. The CDR3 sequence is CASSPLGQGNQAGRLHTDTQYF. CDR3 sequence (DNA): TGTGCCAGCTCACCACTGGGACAGGGAAACCAGGCTGGCAGGCTACACACAGATACGCAGTATTTT. The gene calls are TRBV18 and TRBJ2-3; 9 bases are a match to TRBD1. V shed 1 base and J 2 bases; nucleotides not matched to a gene: 22. CDR3 length: 22 amino acids. Germline V gives CDR1 KGHSH, CDR2 LQKENI.

The V and J genes are TRBV4-3 and TRBJ2-1, with TRBD2 as a possible D gene (7 bases). The CDR3 has 17 residues. Germline V CDR1 and CDR2: LGHNA, YSLEER. Trimming shortened V by 1 base and J by 6 bases, and 19 bases separated the two germline ends. The CDR3 region is CASSQAHRGGGGNEQFF. CDR3 sequence (DNA): TGCGCCAGCAGCCAAGCTCATAGAGGGGGGGGTGGCAATGAGCAGTTCTTC.

The chain combines TRBV25-1 with TRBJ1-1; TRBD1 might be the D (5 bases). V lost 5 bases and J lost 0, with 13 bases in between. The CDR3 has 15 amino acids. Germline lookup yields CDR1 MGHDK and CDR2 SYGVNS. CDR3 amino acids: CASSTPDRLNTEAFF. In nucleotides, the CDR3 is TGTGCCAGCAGTACCCCCGACAGACTGAACACTGAAGCTTTCTTT.

The chain has TRBV5-1 and TRBJ2-7, with D maybe TRBD2 (6 bases). Germline lookup yields CDR1 SGHRS and CDR2 YFSETQ. The CDR3 is 13 amino acids. The ends were cut back, 5 bases at V and 4 bases at J, with 13 bases in the middle. CDR3 nucleotide sequence: TGCGCCAGCAGAGGAACTAGCAATTACGAGCAGTACTTC. The encoded protein is CASRGTSNYEQYF.

The rearrangement links TRBV18 to TRBJ2-5; no reliable D call. CDR1 KGHSH and CDR2 LQKENI come from the germline V gene. This CDR3 comprises 14 residues. V dropped 2 bases and J dropped 1 base, with 8 bases sitting between them. The CDR3 DNA follows: TGTGCCAGCTCACCAGCGTATACCCAAGAGACCCAGTACTTC. Translation gives CASSPAYTQETQYF.

V and J are TRBV7-3 and TRBJ1-1; no definite D call. V dropped 3 bases and J dropped 3 bases, with 8 bases sitting between them. CDR1 and CDR2 (germline): SGHTA, FQGTGA. The CDR3 has 13 amino acids. CDR3 in amino acids: CASSFDTYTEAFF. CDR3 DNA sequence: TGTGCCAGCAGCTTTGACACGTACACTGAAGCTTTCTTT.

The genes are TRBV6-2 or TRBV6-3 and TRBJ2-1; 12 bases line up with TRBD2. V shed 5 bases and J 2 bases; nucleotides not matched to a gene: 10. From germline, CDR1 is MNHEY and CDR2 SVGEGT. This CDR3 has 18 residues. The CDR3 loop is CASSIASGGDTAYNEQFF. The CDR3 region has the DNA TGTGCCAGCAGTATCGCTAGCGGGGGGGACACGGCCTACAATGAGCAGTTCTTC.

The chain carries TRBV5-8 and TRBJ2-7; 12 nucleotides agree with TRBD2. Germline V gene lookup returns CDR1 SGHTS and CDR2 YDEGEE. V was pared by 4 bases and J by 6 bases, with 5 bases of the junction left unmatched. The CDR3 sequence is 14 residues long. Written as DNA, the CDR3 is TGTGCCAGCAGCCCGCTAGCGGGGGGGGTCGAGCAGTACTTC. This translates into CASSPLAGGVEQYF.